One sample yielded the 10 T cell receptor beta chains listed below, sequenced in a study of T cell responses to AZD1222 COVID-19 vaccine. TCRdb's copy holds only in-frame clones and misses some; the assay was immunoSEQ multiplex PCR. The repertoire holds nearly 110,000 clones, with 87% as singletons. The material was peripheral blood, obtained 28 days after the second AZD1222 dose. All receptors derive from an adult who received the AZD1222 COVID-19 vaccine.

This clone was detected once. This chain links TRBV9 with TRBJ1-1; possibly TRBD1 for D (5 bases). The CDR3 has 16 residues. The V and J ends lost 4 bases and 1 base respectively, with 17 bases between them. CDR1 and CDR2 (germline): SGDLS, YYNGEE. The CDR3 reads CASSPQAGTANTEAFF. In DNA form, the CDR3 reads TGTGCCAGCAGCCCACAAGCCGGGACGGCGAACACTGAAGCTTTCTTT.

V usage is TRBV19 and J usage is TRBJ2-1, with TRBD1 matching 8 bases. V shed 3 bases and J 9 bases; nucleotides not matched to a gene: 4. There are 13 residues in the CDR3. From germline, CDR1 is LNHDA and CDR2 SQIVND (reference sequence). The CDR3 DNA reads as TGTGCCAGTAGTATGAACAGGGGGGTTGAGCAGTTCTTC. The encoded protein is CASSMNRGVEQFF.

The count of this clone is one. V usage is TRBV9 and J usage is TRBJ2-5; D may be TRBD2 (6 bases). Germline lookup yields CDR1 SGDLS and CDR2 YYNGEE. V gave up 3 bases and J gave up 1 base, with 13 bases separating them. This CDR3 has 15 residues. This CDR3 reads CASSGSGGSQETQYF. CDR3 DNA sequence: TGTGCCAGCAGCGGTAGTGGGGGGTCCCAAGAGACCCAGTACTTC.

This clone was observed a handful of times. The chain employs TRBV2 and TRBJ1-4; D unresolved. V gave up 3 bases and J gave up 8 bases, with 10 bases separating them. This CDR3 comprises 13 residues. In germline, CDR1 is SNHLY, CDR2 FYNNEI. DNA for the CDR3: TGTGCCAGCAGTGACCGGGCGGACGAAAAACTGTTTTTT. This encodes CASSDRADEKLFF. Complete variable domain (other parts from reference TRBV2 and TRBJ1-4): EPEVTQTPSHQVTQMGQEVILRCVPISNHLYFYWYRQILGQKVEFLVSFYNNEISEKSEIFDDQFSVERPDGSNFTLKIRSTKLEDSAMYFCASSDRADEKLFFGSGTQLSVL.

CDR3 sequence (DNA): TGTGCCAGCAGGCGGCCCGACCTCGAGCAGTACTTC. It encodes CASRRPDLEQYF. The chain links TRBV6-5 to TRBJ2-7; D uncertain. Germline V CDR1 and CDR2: MNHEY, SVGAGI. The CDR3 covers 12 residues. V lost 6 bases, J lost 6 bases, and 12 bases lay in between.

For the CDR3, the DNA is TGTGCCACCAGTGATTTCCAGTACCTCCAAGGCCCCGGCAATCAGCCCCAGCATTTT. It translates to CATSDFQYLQGPGNQPQHF. V and J are TRBV24-1 and TRBJ1-5; D is uncertain. The CDR3 length is 19 residues. Looked up from germline, CDR1 is KGHDR and CDR2 is SFDVKD. V was clipped by 1 base and J by 2 bases, with 20 bases between them.

The chain uses TRBV5-1 and TRBJ2-3; 11 bases match TRBD1. Trimming removed 3 bases from V and 5 bases from J; junction bases left unmatched: 8. The CDR3 is 16 residues long. Germline-derived CDR1 and CDR2 are SGHRS and YFSETQ. CDR3 sequence: CASSSRTGGTGDTQYF. The CDR3 nucleotides read TGCGCCAGCAGCTCCAGGACAGGGGGCACCGGAGATACGCAGTATTTT.

This clone has only one observation. The chain uses TRBV7-9 and TRBJ1-3; tentative D call: TRBD1 (5 bases). The CDR3 covers 14 residues. V was pared by 6 bases and J by 0 bases, with 9 bases between. Germline V gives CDR1 SEHNR, CDR2 FQNEAQ (reference sequence). The chain's CDR3 is CASSRGTSGNTIYF. In nucleotides, the CDR3 is TGTGCCAGCAGTCGAGGGACCTCTGGAAACACCATATATTTT.

This chain uses TRBV27 with TRBJ1-1; D is undetermined. Germline loops: CDR1 MNHEY, CDR2 SMNVEV (reference sequence). Trimming removed 7 bases from V and 1 base from J, with 13 bases in between. The CDR3 runs 14 residues. The CDR3: CASTAGPRNTEAFF. The CDR3 DNA sequence: TGTGCCAGCACCGCCGGACCTAGGAACACTGAAGCTTTCTTT.

The chain is built from TRBV7-9 and TRBJ2-4; D remains ambiguous. V was cut by 6 bases and J by 0 bases, with 12 bases left in between. The CDR3 has 15 amino acids. Germline-derived CDR1 and CDR2 are SEHNR and FQNEAQ (reference sequence). Here the CDR3 DNA reads TGTGCCAGCAGAGGCGACCGATTAGCCAAAAACATTCAGTACTTC. It yields the protein CASRGDRLAKNIQYF.